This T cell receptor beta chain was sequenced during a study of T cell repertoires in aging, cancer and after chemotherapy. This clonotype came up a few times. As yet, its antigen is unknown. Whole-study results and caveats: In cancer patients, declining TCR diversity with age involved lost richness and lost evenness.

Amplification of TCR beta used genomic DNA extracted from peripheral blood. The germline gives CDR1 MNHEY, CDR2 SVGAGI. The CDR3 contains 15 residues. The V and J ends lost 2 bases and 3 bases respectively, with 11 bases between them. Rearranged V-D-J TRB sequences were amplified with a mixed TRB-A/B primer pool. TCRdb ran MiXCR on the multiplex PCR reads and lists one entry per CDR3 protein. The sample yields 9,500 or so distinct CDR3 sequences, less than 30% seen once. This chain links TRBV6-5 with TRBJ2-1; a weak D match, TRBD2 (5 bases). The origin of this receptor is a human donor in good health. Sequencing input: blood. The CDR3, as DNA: TGTGCCAGCAGTTACGATGGGAGTAGCTACAATGAGCAGTTCTTC. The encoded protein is CASSYDGSSYNEQFF.